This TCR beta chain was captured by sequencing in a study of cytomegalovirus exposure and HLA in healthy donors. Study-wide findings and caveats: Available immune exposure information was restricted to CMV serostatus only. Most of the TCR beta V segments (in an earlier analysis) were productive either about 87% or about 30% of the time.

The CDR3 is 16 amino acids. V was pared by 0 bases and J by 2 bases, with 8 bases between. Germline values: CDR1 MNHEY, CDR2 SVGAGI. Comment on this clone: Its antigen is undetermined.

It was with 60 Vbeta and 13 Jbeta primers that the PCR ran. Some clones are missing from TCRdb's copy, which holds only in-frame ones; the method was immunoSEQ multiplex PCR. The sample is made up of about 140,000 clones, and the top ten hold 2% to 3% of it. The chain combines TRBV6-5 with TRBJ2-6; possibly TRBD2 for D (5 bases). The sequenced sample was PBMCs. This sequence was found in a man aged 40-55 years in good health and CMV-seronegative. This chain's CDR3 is CASSYSIGAGANVLTF. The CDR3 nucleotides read TGTGCCAGCAGTTACTCGATCGGGGCTGGGGCCAACGTCCTGACTTTC.